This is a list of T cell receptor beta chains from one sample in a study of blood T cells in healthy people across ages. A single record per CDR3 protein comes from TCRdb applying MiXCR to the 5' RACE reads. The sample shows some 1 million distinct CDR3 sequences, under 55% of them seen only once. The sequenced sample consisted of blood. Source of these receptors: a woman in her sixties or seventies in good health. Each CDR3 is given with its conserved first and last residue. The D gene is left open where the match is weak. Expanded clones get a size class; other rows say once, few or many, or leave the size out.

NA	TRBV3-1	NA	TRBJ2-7	CASSQDWVRTYEQYF	TGTGCCAGCAGCCAAGATTGGGTCAGGACCTACGAGCAGTACTTC
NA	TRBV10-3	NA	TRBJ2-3	CAIKEGMGTDTQYF	TGTGCCATCAAGGAGGGTATGGGCACAGATACGCAGTATTTT
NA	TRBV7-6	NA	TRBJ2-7	CAGSLSGMDEQYF	TGTGCCGGCAGCTTGTCAGGGATGGACGAGCAGTACTTC
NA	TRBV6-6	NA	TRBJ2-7	CTSSPVRLDLYEQYF	TGTACCAGCAGTCCGGTGAGATTAGATTTGTACGAGCAGTACTTC
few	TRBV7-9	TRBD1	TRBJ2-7	CASSLETGVDEQYF	TGTGCCAGCAGCTTAGAGACAGGGGTGGACGAGCAGTACTTC
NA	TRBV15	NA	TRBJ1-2	CATSLPRVAHGYTF	TGTGCCACCAGTTTACCCAGGGTTGCGCATGGCTACACCTTC
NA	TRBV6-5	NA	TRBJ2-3	CASSYGAETTPSTDTQYF	TGTGCCAGCAGTTACGGAGCGGAAACCACTCCTAGCACAGATACGCAGTATTTT
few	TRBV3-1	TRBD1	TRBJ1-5	CASSPGQGASQPQHF	TGTGCCAGCAGCCCGGGGCAGGGGGCTAGTCAGCCCCAGCATTTT
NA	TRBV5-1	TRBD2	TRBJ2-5	CASSITRGGETQYF	TGCGCCAGCAGCATAACTCGGGGGGGAGAGACCCAGTACTTC
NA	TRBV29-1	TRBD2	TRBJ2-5	CSARLAGETLYF	TGCAGCGCAAGACTAGCGGGTGAGACCCTGTACTTC
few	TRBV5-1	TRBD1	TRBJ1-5	CASSPQTGGNQPQHF	TGCGCCAGCAGCCCCCAGACAGGGGGCAATCAGCCCCAGCATTTT
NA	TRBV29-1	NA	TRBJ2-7	CSVGILALGYEQYF	TGCAGCGTTGGAATACTAGCCTTAGGGTACGAGCAGTACTTC
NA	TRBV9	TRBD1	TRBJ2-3	CASSVGWDSTYTQYF	TGTGCCAGCAGCGTAGGTTGGGACAGCACATATACGCAGTATTTT
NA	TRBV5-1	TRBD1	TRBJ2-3	CASSTEGQGGTDTQYF	TGCGCCAGCAGCACGGAGGGACAGGGTGGCACAGATACGCAGTATTTT
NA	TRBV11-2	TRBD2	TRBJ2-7	CASSLIAGGNEQYF	TGTGCCAGCAGCTTGATAGCGGGAGGGAATGAGCAGTACTTC
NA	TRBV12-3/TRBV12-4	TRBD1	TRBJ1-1	CASSRLGGSEAFF	TGTGCCAGCAGTCGTTTAGGGGGCTCTGAAGCTTTCTTT
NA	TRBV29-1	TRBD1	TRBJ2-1	CSVEGDRGDNEQFF	TGCAGCGTTGAGGGGGACAGGGGAGACAATGAGCAGTTCTTC
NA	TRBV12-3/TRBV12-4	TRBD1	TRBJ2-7	CASTQSGPTGEGQYF	TGTGCCAGCACCCAATCGGGGCCGACAGGGGAAGGGCAGTACTTC
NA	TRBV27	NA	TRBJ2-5	CAASRRGEETQYF	TGTGCCGCCAGCCGACGGGGTGAGGAGACCCAGTACTTC
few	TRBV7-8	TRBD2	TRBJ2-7	CASATGGIEQYF	TGTGCCAGCGCGACGGGGGGGATTGAGCAGTACTTC
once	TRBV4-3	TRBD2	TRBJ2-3	CASSQDLSGGLDTQYF	TGCGCCAGCAGCCAAGATCTGTCGGGGGGATTAGATACGCAGTATTTT
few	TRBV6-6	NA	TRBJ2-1	CASSYSSPAPYNEQFF	TGTGCCAGCAGTTACTCGAGCCCGGCCCCCTACAATGAGCAGTTCTTC
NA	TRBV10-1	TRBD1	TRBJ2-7	CATLRPGQGAIKQAYEQYF	TGCGCCACCTTACGACCGGGACAGGGAGCAATTAAACAAGCCTACGAGCAGTACTTC
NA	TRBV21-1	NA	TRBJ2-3	CASGAGDPHTQYF	TGTGCCAGTGGGGCGGGAGACCCTCATACGCAGTATTTT
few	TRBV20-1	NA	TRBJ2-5	CSARDILGPKTQYF	TGCAGTGCTAGAGATATCCTAGGCCCCAAGACCCAGTACTTC
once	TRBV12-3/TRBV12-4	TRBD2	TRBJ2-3	CASSIGRADTQYF	TGTGCCAGCAGCATAGGGAGGGCAGATACGCAGTATTTT
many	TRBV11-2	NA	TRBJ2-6	CASSFKTGPGANVLTF	TGTGCCAGCAGCTTTAAAACAGGGCCGGGGGCCAACGTCCTGACTTTC
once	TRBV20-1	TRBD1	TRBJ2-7	CSARDWKGATYEQYF	TGCAGTGCTAGAGACTGGAAGGGGGCAACCTACGAGCAGTACTTC
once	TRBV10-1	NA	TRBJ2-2	CASSEASGSGELFF	TGCGCCAGCAGTGAGGCCTCAGGCTCCGGGGAGCTGTTTTTT
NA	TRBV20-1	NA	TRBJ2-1	CCARDPGIGSYNEQFF	TGCTGTGCTAGAGATCCCGGGATTGGCTCCTACAATGAGCAGTTCTTC
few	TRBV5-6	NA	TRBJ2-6	CASSNPGANVLTF	TGTGCCAGCAGCAACCCTGGGGCCAACGTCCTGACTTTC
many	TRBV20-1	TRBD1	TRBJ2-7	CSGGTGNHEQYF	TGCAGTGGGGGGACAGGGAACCACGAGCAGTACTTC
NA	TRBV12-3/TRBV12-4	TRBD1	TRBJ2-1	CASSFWSGGKFINEQFF	TGTGCCAGCAGTTTCTGGTCAGGGGGTAAATTCATCAATGAGCAGTTCTTC
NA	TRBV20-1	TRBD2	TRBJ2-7	CSAKLLAGAVEQYF	TGCAGCGCTAAGCTGCTAGCGGGAGCTGTCGAGCAGTACTTC
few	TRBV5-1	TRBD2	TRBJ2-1	CASSWPAGGGSYNEQFF	TGCGCCAGCAGCTGGCCGGCGGGAGGGGGCTCCTACAATGAGCAGTTCTTC
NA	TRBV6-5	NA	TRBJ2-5	CASSYSQVPQYF	TGTGCCAGCAGTTACTCCCAGGTACCCCAGTACTTC
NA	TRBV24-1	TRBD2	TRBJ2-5	CATSVEAGEGQETQYF	TGTGCCACCAGTGTTGAAGCGGGAGAGGGGCAAGAGACCCAGTACTTC
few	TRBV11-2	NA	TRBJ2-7	CASSPLRALYEQYF	TGTGCCAGCAGCCCTCTGAGGGCGCTCTACGAGCAGTACTTC
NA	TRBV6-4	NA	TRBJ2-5	CASSELAIKETQYF	TGTGCCAGCAGTGAGCTAGCAATCAAAGAGACCCAGTACTTC
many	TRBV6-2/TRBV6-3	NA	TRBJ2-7	CASSYSGTTYEQYF	TGTGCCAGCAGTTACTCGGGCACCACCTACGAGCAGTACTTC
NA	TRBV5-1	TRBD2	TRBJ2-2	CASSSGLAGGTGELFF	TGCGCCAGCAGCTCGGGACTAGCGGGAGGTACCGGGGAGCTGTTTTTT
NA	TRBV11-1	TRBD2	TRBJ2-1	CASSLGGQGTSGMINGQFF	TGTGCCAGCAGCTTAGGCGGACAGGGGACTAGCGGGATGATCAATGGGCAGTTCTTC
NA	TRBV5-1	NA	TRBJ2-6	CASSLDAGGVSGANVLTF	TGCGCCAGCAGCTTGGACGCTGGCGGGGTCTCTGGGGCCAACGTCCTGACTTTC
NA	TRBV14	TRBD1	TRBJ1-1	CASSPRTGSTEAFF	TGTGCCAGCAGCCCTCGGACAGGGAGTACTGAAGCTTTCTTT
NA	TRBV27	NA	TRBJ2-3	CASSSEHTQYF	TGTGCCAGCAGTTCGGAGCATACGCAGTATTTT
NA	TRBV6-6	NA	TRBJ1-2	CASSYKGGGYTF	TGTGCCAGCAGTTACAAAGGGGGTGGCTACACCTTC
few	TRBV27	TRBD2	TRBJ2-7	CASGGGEATYEQYF	TGTGCCAGCGGCGGGGGGGAGGCGACCTACGAGCAGTACTTC
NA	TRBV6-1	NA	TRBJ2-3	CASSGGVAAPSTDTQYF	TGTGCCAGCAGTGGGGGGGTAGCGGCTCCTAGCACAGATACGCAGTATTTT
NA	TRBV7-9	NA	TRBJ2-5	CASSPANQETQYF	TGTGCCAGCAGCCCGGCCAACCAAGAGACCCAGTACTTC
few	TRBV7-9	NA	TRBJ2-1	CASSLTASEQFF	TGTGCCAGCAGCTTAACAGCGTCGGAGCAGTTCTTC
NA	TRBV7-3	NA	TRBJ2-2	CASSLSYAGELFF	TGTGCCAGCAGCTTATCCTACGCCGGGGAGCTGTTTTTT
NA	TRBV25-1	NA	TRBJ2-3	CASSEYGGLRLTSTDTQYF	TGTGCCAGCAGTGAATACGGGGGACTTAGATTGACTAGCACAGATACGCAGTATTTT
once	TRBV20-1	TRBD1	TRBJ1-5	CSARGLQGAGYQPQHF	TGCAGTGCTAGAGGACTACAGGGGGCAGGATATCAGCCCCAGCATTTT
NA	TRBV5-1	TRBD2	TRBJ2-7	CASSLDSGNNEQYF	TGCGCCAGCAGCTTGGACAGCGGGAACAACGAGCAGTACTTC
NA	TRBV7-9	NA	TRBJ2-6	CASSLWGLRRSGANVLTF	TGTGCCAGCAGCTTATGGGGGTTAAGGCGCTCTGGGGCCAACGTCCTGACTTTC